These 30 T cell receptor beta chains came from one sample sequenced in a study of T-cell memory formation after mild COVID-19. Each CDR3 protein gets one entry after TCRdb re-called the 5' RACE reads with MiXCR. The profile shows over 150,000 distinct CDR3 sequences, roughly a fifth of them singletons. The sequencing sample was made of PBMCs or a T cell subset sorted from them (not recorded which). The receptors come from an adult woman who had mild COVID-19 (a few samples of this study predate the infection). Cell type and time point are not known.

V usage is TRBV10-2 and J usage is TRBJ2-7; 7 bases agree with TRBD2. The germline gives CDR1 WSHSY, CDR2 SAAADI. The trim removed 5 bases at V and 2 bases at J, leaving 6 bases unmatched. CDR3 length: 14 amino acids. CDR3 sequence (DNA): TGCGCCAGCAGTATCCTAGCGGTGACCTACGAGCAGTACTTC. The encoded protein is CASSILAVTYEQYF.

The V gene is TRBV29-1, the J gene TRBJ2-1; no clear D. CDR1 and CDR2 (germline): SQVTM, ANQGSEA. The V and J ends lost 7 bases and 10 bases respectively, with 14 bases between them. The CDR3 contains 11 residues. CDR3 sequence: CSAGWAVEQFF. CDR3 in DNA: TGCAGCGCTGGGTGGGCGGTCGAGCAGTTCTTC.

This clonotype has more than one count but fewer than ten. The DNA of the CDR3 is TGTGCCAGTAGTTGGGTAGATTGGGACACAGATACGCAGTATTTT. Its protein product is CASSWVDWDTDTQYF. The chain employs TRBV19 and TRBJ2-3; D is undetermined. Germline V gene data show CDR1 as LNHDA and CDR2 as SQIVND (reference sequence). The CDR3 is 15 residues long. Trimming pared 5 bases from V and 2 bases from J, leaving 14 bases between.

The chain carries TRBV6-1 and TRBJ1-2; D unclear. Between the trimmed V and J ends, which lost 0 bases and 3 bases, there was a span of 14 bases. This CDR3 is 16 amino acids long. The germline V gene encodes CDR1 MNHNS and CDR2 SASEGT. The CDR3 DNA follows: TGTGCCAGCAGTGAAGCGCGACGGGCCACTGACTATGGCTACACCTTC. Translation gives CASSEARRATDYGYTF.

In its sample, this clonotype was seen a few times. The junction and the germline gene differ at one end; a read error may be behind it. The chain is built from TRBV5-1 and TRBJ2-1; 9 bases are shared with TRBD2. The CDR3 extends over 17 amino acids. Germline CDR1 SGHRS, CDR2 YFSETQ. The CDR3 DNA follows: TGCGCCAGCACCTTGGACCTAGCGGGACTCCCAAACAATGAGCAGTTCTTC. This translates into CASTLDLAGLPNNEQFF.

The V call is TRBV6-5, the J call TRBJ2-7; 7 positions agree with TRBD2. CDR3 length: 17 residues. V lost 2 bases and J lost 3; bases outside the gene matches: 13. Germline V gene data show CDR1 as MNHEY and CDR2 as SVGAGI. The CDR3 reads CASSYLSFGRPLYEQYF. The CDR3 nucleotides read TGTGCCAGCAGTTACCTGAGCTTCGGGAGGCCCCTCTACGAGCAGTACTTC.

This clonotype was counted only a few times. This chain joins TRBV6-5 and TRBJ2-1; TRBD2 might be the D (5 bases). Germline CDR1 MNHEY, CDR2 SVGAGI. The length of the CDR3 is 11 residues. The CDR3 loop is CVLRGFNEQFF. Written as DNA, the CDR3 is TGTGTACTTCGAGGGTTTAATGAGCAGTTCTTC.

The V and J genes are TRBV6-6 and TRBJ1-1, with D possibly matching TRBD1 (6 bases). Trimming removed 4 bases at V and 3 bases at J, with 21 bases between. Per germline, CDR1 MNHNY and CDR2 SVGAGI (reference sequence). The CDR3 totals 17 residues. CDR3: CASSFPGGGLGDTEAFF. The CDR3 nucleotides are TGTGCCAGCAGTTTCCCCGGGGGGGGGCTGGGGGACACTGAAGCTTTCTTT.

This clonotype was counted only a few times. The rearrangement joins TRBV7-8 to TRBJ1-2; TRBD1 matches at 8 bases. Germline CDR1 is SGHVS and CDR2 is FQNEAQ. The junction had 3 bases not matched to a gene; V was cut back by 3 bases and J by 3 bases. The CDR3 length is 14 residues. The CDR3 DNA is TGTGCCAGCAGCTTTTCAGGGGGCGACTATGGCTACACCTTC. Its protein product is CASSFSGGDYGYTF.

This clonotype has ten or more counts. Here the CDR3 reads CSARDQDRSSYNSPLHF. The DNA for the CDR3 is TGCAGTGCTAGAGATCAGGACAGAAGCTCCTATAATTCACCCCTCCACTTT. This rearrangement joins TRBV20-1 to TRBJ1-6; possibly TRBD1 for D (6 bases). The CDR3 has 17 residues. Looked up from germline, CDR1 is DFQATT and CDR2 is SNEGSKA (reference sequence). Deletions cut 0 bases from V and 0 bases from J, with 12 bases between.

This clonotype turned up a few times. The rearrangement joins TRBV2 to TRBJ2-1; 7 bases are shared with TRBD1. Germline V CDR1 and CDR2: SNHLY, FYNNEI. Trimming cost V 5 bases and J 8 bases; bases outside gene matches: 6. The CDR3 is 13 amino acids. The CDR3: CASSSDRVDEQFF. CDR3 nucleotides: TGTGCCAGCAGTTCCGACAGGGTGGATGAGCAGTTCTTC. Using reference TRBV2 and TRBJ2-1 for the parts outside the CDR3, the full variable domain is EPEVTQTPSHQVTQMGQEVILRCVPISNHLYFYWYRQILGQKVEFLVSFYNNEISEKSEIFDDQFSVERPDGSNFTLKIRSTKLEDSAMYFCASSSDRVDEQFFGPGTRLTVL.

This clonotype was seen only a few times. The genes are TRBV5-1 and TRBJ1-1, with 11 positions matching TRBD1. CDR1 is SGHRS, CDR2 YFSETQ, per germline. The CDR3 runs 15 residues. The V gene end was trimmed by 2 bases and the J gene end by 6 bases; junction bases not matched to a gene: 6. CDR3: CASSFLPGQGAEAFF. In DNA, the CDR3 is TGCGCCAGCAGCTTCTTGCCGGGACAGGGGGCTGAAGCTTTCTTT.

V and J are TRBV5-1 and TRBJ2-2; D is unresolved. There are 16 residues in the CDR3. Germline V gene data show CDR1 as SGHRS and CDR2 as YFSETQ. The ends were cut back, 2 bases at V and 6 bases at J, with 17 bases in the middle. The CDR3 nucleotides are TGCGCCAGCAGCTTAAACTCAGGAGCCTCGGCCGGGGAGCTGTTTTTT. Protein product: CASSLNSGASAGELFF.

This clonotype was detected only a few times. This chain joins TRBV4-2 and TRBJ2-3; 11 bases map to TRBD2. Germline V lookup: CDR1 LGHNA, CDR2 YNFKEQ. J was trimmed by 0 bases and V by 4 bases; bases with no gene match: 9. There are 18 residues in the CDR3. The DNA for the CDR3 is TGTGCCAGCAGCCCACGACTAGCGGGGAGCCCCAGCACAGATACGCAGTATTTT. Translating gives CASSPRLAGSPSTDTQYF.

J is TRBJ2-6 and V is TRBV5-1, with 7 bases identical to TRBD1. Looked up from germline, CDR1 is SGHRS and CDR2 is YFSETQ. Unmatched junction bases numbered 0, after V lost 3 bases and J lost 0 bases. The CDR3 has 15 residues. CDR3 nucleotides: TGCGCCAGCAGCTGGGACAGCTCTGGGGCCAACGTCCTGACTTTC. Translated, it gives CASSWDSSGANVLTF.

This clonotype has a handful of counts. The chain has TRBV27 and TRBJ1-3; tentative D call: TRBD1 (5 bases). This CDR3 is 14 amino acids long. The V gene lost 7 bases and the J gene lost 4 bases, with 14 bases spanning the gap. Germline V CDR1 and CDR2: MNHEY, SMNVEV (reference sequence). CDR3 sequence (DNA): TGTGCCAGCAAAAAAACAGGTTTCGGAAACACCATATATTTT. This codes for CASKKTGFGNTIYF.

This clonotype occurred a few times. J is TRBJ2-1 and V is TRBV7-3; 14 nucleotides line up with TRBD2. CDR3 size: 17 residues. Germline V gene data show CDR1 as SGHTA and CDR2 as FQGTGA. J was trimmed by 2 bases and V by 3 bases; bases with no gene match: 3. The CDR3 region has the DNA TGTGCCAGCAGCTTGGGACTAGCGGGGGCACCCTACAATGAGCAGTTCTTC. Translated: CASSLGLAGAPYNEQFF.

This clonotype occurred a few times. The chain uses TRBV12-3 or TRBV12-4 and TRBJ1-5, with unresolved D. The CDR3 has 14 residues. The ends were cut back, 5 bases at V and 2 bases at J, with 10 bases in the middle. The CDR3: CASSPGPGNQPQHF. CDR3 DNA: TGTGCCAGCAGTCCGGGCCCTGGCAATCAGCCCCAGCATTTT.

This clonotype was recorded a few times. The chain is built from TRBV24-1 and TRBJ2-2; TRBD2 matches 10 bases. Germline-derived CDR1 and CDR2 are KGHDR and SFDVKD. With V trimmed by 1 base and J by 4 bases, 8 bases remained unmatched. This CDR3 has 18 residues. Here the CDR3 DNA reads TGTGCCACCAGTGATTTAGTAGCTAGCGGGAGTCTCACCGGGGAGCTGTTTTTT. Translated: CATSDLVASGSLTGELFF.

The rearrangement joins TRBV29-1 to TRBJ1-1; D possibly corresponds to TRBD1 (6 bases). V was trimmed by 4 bases and J by 1 base, leaving 16 bases between them. The CDR3 covers 15 residues. Germline V gene lookup returns CDR1 SQVTM and CDR2 ANQGSEA. The chain's CDR3 is CSVVPPGHQNTEAFF. DNA for the CDR3: TGCAGCGTTGTACCCCCGGGACATCAGAACACTGAAGCTTTCTTT.

This clonotype appeared a few times. This rearrangement joins TRBV30 to TRBJ2-1; D may correspond to TRBD1 or TRBD2 (6 bases each). Trimming took 5 bases from V and 8 from J, leaving 16 bases between them. Germline V gene lookup returns CDR1 GTSNPN and CDR2 SVGIG (reference sequence). This CDR3 contains 13 residues. The CDR3 DNA sequence: TGTGCCTGGTCACCAAGGGGGGAACATGAGCAGTTCTTC. Translation gives CAWSPRGEHEQFF.

This clonotype has only one observation. The J gene is TRBJ2-5, the V gene TRBV21-1. TRBV21-1 is recorded as a pseudogene. There are 15 residues in the CDR3. Here the CDR3 DNA reads TGTGCCAGCAGCAAAAGCCTACAACACCAAGAGACCCAGTACTTC. Protein: CASSKSLQHQETQYF.

This clonotype was found a few times. V usage is TRBV12-3 or TRBV12-4 and J usage is TRBJ1-1; D is perhaps TRBD1 (5 bases). V lost 1 base to trimming and J lost 4 bases, with 7 bases between them. There are 13 residues in the CDR3. CDR3 bases: TGTGCCAGCAGTTTAGGAACAGGCACTGAAGCTTTCTTT. As protein: CASSLGTGTEAFF.

This clonotype was seen only a few times. In DNA, the CDR3 is TGTGCCACCAGCGGCGGACACCGCTACGAGCAGTACTTC. Protein: CATSGGHRYEQYF. The chain recombines TRBV15 with TRBJ2-7; tentatively, D is TRBD1 (5 bases). The CDR3 consists of 13 residues. Germline assignment: CDR1 LNHNV and CDR2 YYDKDF (reference sequence). The germline V and J ends were trimmed by 5 bases and 3 bases, with 11 bases remaining between them.

This clonotype has a handful of counts. The chain uses TRBV5-1 and TRBJ1-4; no reliable D call. CDR3 size: 16 residues. Between the trimmed V and J ends, which lost 4 bases and 4 bases, there was a span of 17 bases. In germline, CDR1 is SGHRS, CDR2 YFSETQ. CDR3 residues: CASSPIWTGVNEKLFF. The CDR3 DNA is TGCGCCAGCAGCCCAATCTGGACGGGAGTTAATGAAAAACTGTTTTTT.

In DNA, the CDR3 is TGTGCCAGCAGCTCGAATTGGGACAGGGCCCTTGAAGCTTTCTTT. Its protein product is CASSSNWDRALEAFF. The gene calls are TRBV12-3 or TRBV12-4 and TRBJ1-1; 9 nucleotides match TRBD1. V was clipped by 6 bases and J by 7 bases; unmatched bases: 12. CDR3 length: 15 residues.

The rearrangement joins TRBV27 to TRBJ1-2; D is undetermined. CDR3 size: 15 residues. Deletions cut 2 bases from V and 6 bases from J, with 16 bases between. Germline CDR1 is MNHEY and CDR2 is SMNVEV (reference sequence). The CDR3: CASSLVEGSTDGYTF. The DNA of the CDR3 is TGTGCCAGCAGTTTAGTAGAGGGATCTACGGATGGCTACACCTTC.

The rearrangement joins TRBV25-1 to TRBJ2-7, with 8 bases identical to TRBD1. J lost 5 bases, V lost 5 bases, and 8 bases had no gene match. CDR1 MGHDK and CDR2 SYGVNS come from the germline V gene. There are 14 residues in the CDR3. The CDR3 region has the DNA TGTGCCAGCAGTAAAACGACAGGGGAAGACGAGCAGTACTTC. Amino acids: CASSKTTGEDEQYF.

The chain carries TRBV27 and TRBJ2-7, with D perhaps given as TRBD1 or TRBD2 (7 bases each). The CDR3 sequence is 16 residues long. Germline lookup yields CDR1 MNHEY and CDR2 SMNVEV (reference sequence). V dropped 6 bases and J dropped 4 bases, with 22 bases sitting between them. CDR3 residues: CASRSRQGGTGYEQYF. As DNA, the CDR3 is TGTGCCAGCAGGAGCAGACAGGGAGGGACCGGGTACGAGCAGTACTTC.

This clonotype has a count of ten or more. J is TRBJ2-1 and V is TRBV7-9, with 8 bases matching TRBD2. J was trimmed by 6 bases and V by 1 base; bases with no gene match: 8. From germline, CDR1 is SEHNR and CDR2 FQNEAQ (reference sequence). The CDR3 is made up of 16 amino acids. The CDR3 here is CASSLVSGGPVNEQFF. CDR3 nucleotides: TGTGCCAGCAGCTTAGTGTCGGGAGGGCCCGTCAATGAGCAGTTCTTC.